The next 8 T cell receptor beta chains were all read from a single sample in a study of CXCR3-negative and CXCR3-positive naive CD8 T cells. All TRB cDNA libraries came from 5' RACE performed with UMI labels. With the 5' RACE reads reprocessed, TCRdb shows one record per CDR3 protein and no DNA. The listing records some 150,000 distinct CDR3 sequences. Study conclusions and caveats: TRB CDR3s of CXCR3-positive naive cells were more hydrophobic than those of CXCR3-negative naive cells.

These receptors lack a known antigen. The sample consisted of naive CXCR3+ CD8+ T cells from blood. Documented subset: CD45RO-CCR7+CD27+CD95- naive CD8+ T cells expressing CXCR3 (TNR3+). The source of these receptors is a human donor in good health. Some clones in this sample may be carry-over from other donors' samples.

The genes are TRBV3-1 and TRBJ2-7; TCRdb's assignment of TRBD1 cannot be checked, as there is no DNA. This CDR3 region has 16 residues. Germline assignment: CDR1 LGHDT and CDR2 YNNKEL (reference sequence). The chain's CDR3 is CASSQDRTGQSYEQYF.

The genes are TRBV6-1 and TRBJ2-7; TCRdb picks TRBD1, but there is no DNA to check that call. This CDR3 has 15 residues. The germline gives CDR1 MNHNS, CDR2 SASEGT. This CDR3 is CASRGGQGDFYEQYF.

The chain couples TRBV12-3 or TRBV12-4 to TRBJ1-5. The CDR3 is 12 amino acids. The CDR3 reads CASSATGQPQHF.

This chain joins TRBV6-4 and TRBJ1-1; TCRdb's D call, TRBD1, is unchecked because there is no DNA. The CDR3 has 20 amino acids. Germline V gives CDR1 MRHNA, CDR2 SNTAGT. The CDR3 loop reads CASSDSYFCTGPVFKTEAFF.

This chain joins TRBV29-1 and TRBJ1-2. The CDR3 runs 12 residues. The V gene's germline CDR1 is SQVTM and CDR2 ANQGSEA. Here the CDR3 reads CSVEGNTYGYTF.

The chain recombines TRBV14 with TRBJ2-1; TCRdb proposes TRBD2, but this gene call is untestable without DNA. The CDR3 consists of 20 residues. Germline V lookup: CDR1 SGHDN, CDR2 FVKESK. CDR3 in amino acids: CASSQDPSLLAGDKWNEQFF.

This rearrangement joins TRBV21-1 to TRBJ1-4; TCRdb's D call, TRBD1, is unchecked because there is no DNA. TRBV21-1 is termed a pseudogene. The CDR3 loop spans 12 amino acids. CDR3 amino acids: CASLGTGEKLFF.

The V and J genes are TRBV29-1 and TRBJ2-1. Germline lookup yields CDR1 SQVTM and CDR2 ANQGSEA. This CDR3 contains 12 residues. CDR3 amino acids: CSVDAGHNEQFF.